The rows below give T cell receptor beta chains drawn from one sample of a study of T-cell memory formation after mild COVID-19. TCRdb itself ran the 5' RACE reads through MiXCR, one entry per CDR3 protein. The sample contains about 270,000 distinct CDR3 sequences, 15% to 20% of which appear only once. The source material was PBMCs or a T cell subset sorted from them (not recorded which). The receptors come from a man younger than 30 who had mild COVID-19 (a few samples of this study predate the infection). Cell type and time point are not known. Each CDR3 is given with its conserved first and last residue. Each record gives: CDR3 protein, CDR3 DNA, V gene, D gene, J gene, clone size. D genes are given only for firm matches. Some rows have no size entry. The others give once, few or many, or a class for an expanded clone.

CDR3: CASSLSGGDQPQHF
DNA: TGTGCCAGCAGCTTGTCAGGGGGCGATCAGCCCCAGCATTTT
V: TRBV5-1
D: TRBD1
J: TRBJ1-5
size: many

CDR3: CASSDRDGLQPQHF
DNA: TGTGCCAGCAGTGACCGGGACGGCCTGCAGCCCCAGCATTTT
V: TRBV6-1
D: .
J: TRBJ1-5
size: .

CDR3: CASSSSGGNTDTQYF
DNA: TGTGCCAGCAGTTCAAGCGGGGGCAACACAGATACGCAGTATTTT
V: TRBV12-3/TRBV12-4
D: TRBD2
J: TRBJ2-3
size: .

CDR3: CASSLDFTNTEAFF
DNA: TGTGCCAGCAGCTTAGACTTTACGAACACTGAAGCTTTCTTT
V: TRBV7-2
D: .
J: TRBJ1-1
size: .

CDR3: CASSITGAGNEQFF
DNA: TGTGCCAGCAGTATAACGGGGGCAGGGAATGAGCAGTTCTTC
V: TRBV7-9
D: .
J: TRBJ2-1
size: many

CDR3: CAWISYNEQFF
DNA: TGTGCCTGGATCAGTTACAATGAGCAGTTCTTC
V: TRBV30
D: .
J: TRBJ2-1
size: .

CDR3: CAYTQRGSLMFYTF
DNA: TGTGCCTACACCCAGCGAGGGAGCCTGATGTTCTACACCTTC
V: TRBV30
D: .
J: TRBJ1-2
size: few

CDR3: CASSAPGPQLEAFF
DNA: TGTGCCAGCAGTGCCCCGGGACCCCAATTAGAAGCTTTCTTT
V: TRBV28
D: .
J: TRBJ1-1
size: .

CDR3: CASRGQGWANEKLFF
DNA: TGTGCCAGCAGGGGACAGGGGTGGGCTAATGAAAAACTGTTTTTT
V: TRBV6-5
D: TRBD1
J: TRBJ1-4
size: few

CDR3: CASSSLAGGVNEQFF
DNA: TGTGCCAGCAGTTCATTAGCGGGGGGCGTCAATGAGCAGTTCTTC
V: TRBV6-5
D: TRBD2
J: TRBJ2-1
size: few

CDR3: CASKHQNTGELFF
DNA: TGTGCCAGCAAACACCAGAACACCGGGGAGCTGTTTTTT
V: TRBV6-5
D: .
J: TRBJ2-2
size: many

CDR3: CASSYPSTGEETQYF
DNA: TGTGCCAGCAGTTACCCAAGCACAGGGGAAGAGACCCAGTACTTC
V: TRBV6-2/TRBV6-3
D: TRBD1
J: TRBJ2-5
size: few

CDR3: CASSEFNTEAFF
DNA: TGTGCCAGCAGTGAATTTAACACTGAAGCTTTCTTT
V: TRBV2
D: .
J: TRBJ1-1
size: few

CDR3: CAISVGGSSYEQYF
DNA: TGTGCCATCAGTGTAGGGGGTAGCTCCTACGAGCAGTACTTC
V: TRBV10-3
D: .
J: TRBJ2-7
size: .

CDR3: CSVVPGDRGYTF
DNA: TGCAGCGTTGTTCCGGGCGACCGTGGCTACACCTTC
V: TRBV29-1
D: .
J: TRBJ1-2
size: .

CDR3: CASSWDRAGNTIYF
DNA: TGTGCCAGCAGCTGGGACAGGGCTGGAAACACCATATATTTT
V: TRBV16
D: TRBD1
J: TRBJ1-3
size: .

CDR3: CASSSTGTRTEKLFF
DNA: TGTGCCAGCAGTTCAACCGGGACAAGGACTGAAAAACTGTTTTTT
V: TRBV12-3/TRBV12-4
D: .
J: TRBJ1-4
size: few

CDR3: CSPLGPPIQYF
DNA: TGCAGTCCCTTGGGGCCCCCGATTCAGTACTTC
V: TRBV20-1
D: .
J: TRBJ2-4
size: few

CDR3: CASSEPTSSYEQYF
DNA: TGTGCCAGCAGTGAGCCTACGAGCTCCTACGAGCAGTACTTC
V: TRBV25-1
D: .
J: TRBJ2-7
size: few

CDR3: CASSQNRGLRQGDTEAFF
DNA: TGTGCCAGCAGTCAAAATAGGGGTCTTCGGCAGGGGGACACTGAAGCTTTCTTT
V: TRBV6-9
D: TRBD1
J: TRBJ1-1
size: few

CDR3: CASTERGRTRETQYF
DNA: TGTGCCAGCACTGAGCGGGGGCGGACGAGGGAGACCCAGTACTTC
V: TRBV7-2
D: TRBD2
J: TRBJ2-5
size: once

CDR3: CASSESGGEQFF
DNA: TGTGCCAGCAGTGAGTCGGGCGGTGAGCAGTTCTTC
V: TRBV2
D: .
J: TRBJ2-1
size: many

CDR3: CASSYSTGFYGYTF
DNA: TGTGCCAGCAGTTACTCGACAGGATTCTATGGCTACACCTTC
V: TRBV6-5
D: .
J: TRBJ1-2
size: many

CDR3: CASSPSVGQNYGYTF
DNA: TGTGCCAGCTCACCTTCCGTCGGACAGAACTATGGCTACACCTTC
V: TRBV18
D: .
J: TRBJ1-2
size: few

CDR3: CASSALGGLAGGNQETQYF
DNA: TGTGCCAGCAGTGCCCTTGGGGGACTAGCGGGGGGCAACCAAGAGACCCAGTACTTC
V: TRBV12-3/TRBV12-4
D: TRBD2
J: TRBJ2-5
size: .

CDR3: CASSQGTGGAIQYF
DNA: TGTGCCAGCAGCCAAGGTACAGGGGGTGCAATTCAGTACTTC
V: TRBV4-2
D: TRBD1
J: TRBJ2-4
size: few

CDR3: CASRDRDRGLDQPQHF
DNA: TGTGCCAGTAGGGACCGGGACAGGGGATTGGATCAGCCCCAGCATTTT
V: TRBV19
D: TRBD1
J: TRBJ1-5
size: few

CDR3: CASSPGLAGEWAETQYF
DNA: TGCGCCAGCAGCCCGGGACTAGCGGGGGAATGGGCAGAGACCCAGTACTTC
V: TRBV4-3
D: TRBD2
J: TRBJ2-5
size: .

CDR3: CASSLVVADEQFF
DNA: TGTGCCAGCAGCTTAGTGGTAGCGGATGAGCAGTTCTTC
V: TRBV7-6
D: .
J: TRBJ2-1
size: .

CDR3: CASSLPRTGQLHEQFF
DNA: TGCGCCAGCAGCCTACCTAGGACGGGACAGTTACATGAGCAGTTCTTC
V: TRBV4-3
D: TRBD1
J: TRBJ2-1
size: .

CDR3: CASSAPGADTGELFF
DNA: TGTGCCAGCAGCGCGCCCGGGGCAGACACCGGGGAGCTGTTTTTT
V: TRBV7-2
D: .
J: TRBJ2-2
size: few

CDR3: CASSPGTSGETQYF
DNA: TGCGCCAGCAGCCCCGGGACTAGCGGGGAGACGCAGTATTTT
V: TRBV5-1
D: TRBD2
J: TRBJ2-3
size: .

CDR3: CASSLERPEAFF
DNA: TGTGCCAGCAGTTTAGAACGACCCGAAGCTTTCTTT
V: TRBV12-3/TRBV12-4
D: .
J: TRBJ1-1
size: .

CDR3: CASSLGPFFGNEQFF
DNA: TGTGCCAGCAGCTTAGGTCCTTTCTTCGGCAATGAGCAGTTCTTC
V: TRBV7-2
D: .
J: TRBJ2-1
size: .

CDR3: CASSPSGEANYGYTF
DNA: TGTGCCAGCTCACCATCCGGGGAAGCTAACTATGGCTACACCTTC
V: TRBV18
D: .
J: TRBJ1-2
size: few

CDR3: CASSSLGASGANVLTF
DNA: TGTGCCAGCAGCTCCCTAGGGGCTTCTGGGGCCAACGTCCTGACTTTC
V: TRBV7-3
D: .
J: TRBJ2-6
size: few

CDR3: CASSYEGQAHSNQPQHF
DNA: TGTGCCAGTAGTTACGAGGGACAGGCCCATAGCAATCAGCCCCAGCATTTT
V: TRBV19
D: TRBD1
J: TRBJ1-5
size: .

CDR3: CASSVAGDPGVEAFF
DNA: TGTGCCAGCAGCGTAGCCGGGGACCCCGGGGTTGAAGCTTTCTTT
V: TRBV9
D: .
J: TRBJ1-1
size: .

CDR3: CASRLAPPSYEQYF
DNA: TGCGCCAGCAGATTGGCCCCTCCTTCCTACGAGCAGTACTTC
V: TRBV5-1
D: .
J: TRBJ2-7
size: few

CDR3: CASRGPFSDTQYF
DNA: TGTGCCAGCAGGGGCCCCTTCTCAGATACGCAGTATTTT
V: TRBV9
D: .
J: TRBJ2-3
size: few

CDR3: CSASMGTGILADTQYF
DNA: TGCAGTGCTAGTATGGGGACAGGGATTCTAGCGGATACGCAGTATTTT
V: TRBV20-1
D: TRBD1
J: TRBJ2-3
size: few

CDR3: CATRYNEQFF
DNA: TGTGCCACCCGATACAATGAGCAGTTCTTC
V: TRBV28
D: .
J: TRBJ2-1
size: .

CDR3: CSARDLGASSGYTF
DNA: TGCAGTGCTAGAGATCTGGGGGCGTCTTCCGGCTACACCTTC
V: TRBV20-1
D: .
J: TRBJ1-2
size: .

CDR3: CASSLGARNEKLFF
DNA: TGTGCCAGCAGCCTGGGGGCGAGAAATGAAAAACTGTTTTTT
V: TRBV3-1
D: .
J: TRBJ1-4
size: few

CDR3: CASSFGTYQETQYF
DNA: TGTGCCAGCAGCTTCGGGACTTACCAAGAGACCCAGTACTTC
V: TRBV7-8
D: .
J: TRBJ2-5
size: .

CDR3: CASSFRGLAGKDTQYF
DNA: TGTGCCAGCAGCTTCCGGGGACTAGCGGGGAAAGATACGCAGTATTTT
V: TRBV7-2
D: TRBD2
J: TRBJ2-3
size: few